This entry concerns a single T cell receptor (beta chain). Its antigen remains unidentified. Looked up from germline, CDR1 is LNHDA and CDR2 is SQIVND (reference sequence). The V segment lost 6 bases and the J segment 8 bases; nucleotides outside the gene matches: 15. The CDR3 is 17 amino acids. The data derive from a study of T cell repertoires in cytomegalovirus infection. Overall study results and limits: HLA-C-restricted CMV-specific TCR beta clonotypes were dominant in the ex vivo response.

MiXCR, run by TCRdb on the reads, gives a single entry per CDR3 protein. Altogether under 150,000 distinct CDR3 sequences are present, 24% being singletons, with the ten largest covering 30% to 40%. Specimen: PBMCs, sequenced either directly or after in vitro stimulation (not recorded which). This clonotype was sampled from a human donor in good health (CMV status not recorded). Some clones in this sample may be carry-over from other donors' samples. V gene TRBV19 combines with J gene TRBJ1-4; the match to TRBD1 covers 10 bases. The CDR3 reads CASRTGTGARAGEKLFF. The CDR3 bases are TGTGCCAGTAGAACCGGGACAGGGGCGAGGGCCGGAGAAAAACTGTTTTTT.